A single sample gave rise to the 5 T cell receptor beta chains below, sequenced in a study of T cells after yellow fever vaccination. TCRdb re-called the 5' RACE reads with MiXCR, one entry per CDR3 protein. Of some 390,000 distinct CDR3 sequences listed, under 20% were seen once; the top ten hold 15% to 20%. The sample consisted of PBMCs, taken before the yellow fever booster vaccination. The receptor set was obtained from a man aged 18 to 29 who received the YFV17D yellow fever vaccine.

This clonotype was seen many times. The chain combines TRBV5-1 with TRBJ2-3; D might be TRBD1 or TRBD2, each matching 5 bases. Trimming pared 6 bases from V and 2 bases from J, leaving 16 bases between. The CDR3 loop spans 15 amino acids. The V gene's germline CDR1 is SGHRS and CDR2 YFSETQ. The chain's CDR3 is CASTTGTENTDTQYF. CDR3 nucleotide sequence: TGCGCCAGCACCACCGGGACGGAGAACACAGATACGCAGTATTTT.

As DNA, the CDR3 is TGTGCCAGCGGGGATTCAGGAAACACCATATATTTT. Translated: CASGDSGNTIYF. The chain joins TRBV7-9 to TRBJ1-3, with D unresolved. The CDR3 extends over 12 amino acids. V lost 8 bases, J lost 4 bases, and 9 bases lay in between. The V gene's germline CDR1 is SEHNR and CDR2 FQNEAQ (reference sequence). The variable domain in full, completed from reference TRBV7-9 and TRBJ1-3, reads DTGVSQNPRHKITKRGQNVTFRCDPISEHNRLYWYRQTLGQGPEFLTYFQNEAQLEKSRLLSDRFSAERPKGSFSTLEIQRTEQGDSAMYLCASGDSGNTIYFGEGSWLTVV.

The gene calls are TRBV2 and TRBJ2-5; D not resolved. This CDR3 has 12 residues. Germline V gene data show CDR1 as SNHLY and CDR2 as FYNNEI. V was pared by 10 bases and J by 5 bases, with 14 bases between. This CDR3 reads CATTSSGETQYF. CDR3 sequence (DNA): TGTGCCACTACCTCCTCTGGTGAGACCCAGTACTTC.

The chain couples TRBV7-9 to TRBJ2-1, with TRBD2 as a possible D gene (5 bases). Trimming left V 2 bases short and J 8 bases short, with 10 bases between. Germline CDR1 SEHNR, CDR2 FQNEAQ (reference sequence). The CDR3 runs to 13 residues. CDR3 amino acids: CASSLSGWYEQFF. Here the CDR3 DNA reads TGTGCCAGCAGCTTATCGGGATGGTATGAGCAGTTCTTC.

The chain has TRBV12-3 or TRBV12-4 and TRBJ2-3; possible D gene TRBD2, 5 bases. V was shortened by 8 bases and J by 3 bases, with 15 bases between the two germline ends. The length of the CDR3 is 14 residues. The CDR3 DNA reads TGTGCCAGCCAACCGACATCGGGAACAGATACGCAGTATTTT. Translated, it gives CASQPTSGTDTQYF.